This T cell receptor (beta chain) was recorded in a study of regulatory T cells in long-lasting Graves disease. Broader study findings: New patients shared some 890 public clonotypes, fewer than the 2,500 to 3,000 shared by persistent patients.

The CDR3 loop spans 17 amino acids. The V gene's germline CDR1 is MNHNS and CDR2 SASEGT. After removal of 6 bases from V and 4 bases from J, the junction contained 12 bases not matched to a gene. The time point is: newly diagnosed GD, antithyroid drugs for less than 3 months. The authors made the TCR library using RNA they extracted from PBMCs. This clonotype has a count of ten or more. Its cognate antigen is unknown. CDR3-region Arm-PCR and iRepertoire HTBI primers produced the TCR beta libraries. TCRdb reanalysed the multiplex PCR reads using MiXCR and keeps one entry per CDR3 protein. The sample includes roughly 500,000 distinct CDR3 sequences, approximately 13% of them seen just once. These data also formed part of another study, on T cells in Graves' hyperthyroidism and ophthalmopathy.

This sequence joins TRBV6-1 and TRBJ2-5; 12 nucleotides line up with TRBD1. This receptor was taken from a man aged 25-40 years with Graves disease. The sample in question was peripheral blood mononuclear cells (PBMCs), obtained at new diagnosis, from a patient treated with antithyroid drugs. CDR3 in amino acids: CASRPLGQGAVRETQYF. The DNA for the CDR3 is TGTGCCAGCAGGCCGCTGGGACAGGGGGCGGTGAGAGAGACCCAGTACTTC.